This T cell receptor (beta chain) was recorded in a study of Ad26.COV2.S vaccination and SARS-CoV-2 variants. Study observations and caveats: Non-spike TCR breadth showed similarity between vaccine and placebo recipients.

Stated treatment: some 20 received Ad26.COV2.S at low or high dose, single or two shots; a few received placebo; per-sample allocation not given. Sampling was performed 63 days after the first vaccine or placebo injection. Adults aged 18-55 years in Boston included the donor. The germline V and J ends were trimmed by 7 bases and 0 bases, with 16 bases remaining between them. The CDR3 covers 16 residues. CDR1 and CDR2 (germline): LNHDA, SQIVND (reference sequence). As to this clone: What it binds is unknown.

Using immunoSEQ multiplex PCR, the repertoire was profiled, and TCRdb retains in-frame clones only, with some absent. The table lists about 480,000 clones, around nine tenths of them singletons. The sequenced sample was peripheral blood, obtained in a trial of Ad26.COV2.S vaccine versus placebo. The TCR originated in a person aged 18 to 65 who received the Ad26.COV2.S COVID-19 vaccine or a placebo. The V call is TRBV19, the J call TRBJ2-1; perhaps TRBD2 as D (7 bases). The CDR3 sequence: CASTPQGGGSYNEQFF. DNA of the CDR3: TGTGCCAGTACCCCACAGGGCGGGGGCTCCTACAATGAGCAGTTCTTC.